This T cell receptor beta chain was sequenced for a study of Ad26.COV2.S vaccination and SARS-CoV-2 variants. Study in general: Recipients of Ad26.COV2.S got it intramuscularly, once or twice 56 days apart.

Germline lookup yields CDR1 MNHEY and CDR2 SMNVEV (reference sequence). J was trimmed by 6 bases and V by 6 bases; bases with no gene match: 4. The CDR3 runs 13 residues. The repertoire was sequenced with immunoSEQ multiplex PCR; TCRdb's copy has only in-frame clones and lacks some. The sample records approximately 360,000 clones, around 82% being singletons. Study findings and constraints: TCR breadth and depth estimates may have understated total T cell responses. Placebo recipients showed lower spike-specific TCR breadth than vaccinees. The breadth of spike-specific CD8+ and CD4+ T cell responses after vaccination was reportedly substantial.

Treatment here: 15 to 20 received Ad26.COV2.S at low or high dose, single or two shots; about five received placebo; per-sample allocation not given. Sampling occurred on day 63 after the first vaccine or placebo injection. Comment on this clone: Its antigen remains unknown.

This sequence originates from a person between 18 and 60 years old who received the Ad26.COV2.S COVID-19 vaccine or a placebo. The starting material was peripheral blood, obtained in a trial of Ad26.COV2.S vaccine versus placebo. V and J are TRBV27 and TRBJ2-2; 7 nucleotides match TRBD1. The CDR3 here is CASRLTGAGELFF. CDR3 DNA: TGTGCCAGCAGGCTTACAGGGGCCGGGGAGCTGTTTTTT.